This T cell receptor beta chain was sequenced in a study of T cell repertoires in cytomegalovirus infection. The length of the CDR3 is 12 residues. The germline gives CDR1 MGHRA, CDR2 YSYEKL. V was shortened by 3 bases and J by 5 bases, with 5 bases between the two germline ends. Turning to this clonotype: Its cognate antigen is unknown.

TCRdb re-called the reads with MiXCR, one entry per CDR3 protein. The sample lists fewer than 350,000 distinct CDR3 sequences; just under 30% were seen once. This chain uses TRBV4-1 with TRBJ1-5, with D possibly TRBD1 on 5 matching bases. This clonotype was obtained from a human donor in good health (CMV status not recorded). Some clones in this sample may be carry-over from other donors' samples. Material: cultured PBMCs, obtained from culture after CMV antigen stimulation. Written as DNA, the CDR3 is TGCGCCAGCAGCCAGGGGGATCAGCCCCAGCATTTT. This translates into CASSQGDQPQHF.